This T cell receptor (beta chain) was sequenced in a study of blood T cell repertoires in COVID-19. Study-level information: From the United States, Italy and Spain came samples of acute and convalescent COVID-19. PBMCs, B-cell-depleted T cells, or T cells were the source of the cDNA or gDNA that made up the material.

With 5 bases clipped from V and 0 bases from J, the junction kept 12 bases outside the gene matches. Germline V gives CDR1 MNHEY, CDR2 SVGEGT. The CDR3 loop spans 17 amino acids. Method: immunoSEQ multiplex PCR; TCRdb's copy keeps in-frame clones and lacks some. The profile shows 45,000 to 65,000 clones, roughly nine tenths of them singletons. This chain links TRBV6-2 or TRBV6-3 with TRBJ2-7; 8 bases are shared with TRBD2. The receptor comes from a man aged 80 or over with active or convalescent COVID-19. The specimen sequenced was peripheral blood. CDR3 DNA: TGTGCCAGCAGTAATCCTACTAGCGGAATTTTCTCCTACGAGCAGTACTTC. As protein: CASSNPTSGIFSYEQYF.